These 16 T cell receptor beta chains share one sample of origin, sequenced in a study of T cell responses to AZD1222 COVID-19 vaccine. Assay used: immunoSEQ multiplex PCR; TCRdb lists only in-frame clones, some missing. This sample has 26,000 or so clones, with roughly 87% found just once. The sample here was peripheral blood, taken 28 days after the second AZD1222 dose. These TCRs come from an adult who received the AZD1222 COVID-19 vaccine.

The chain links TRBV7-8 to TRBJ1-2, with a tentative D call TRBD1 (6 bases). The CDR3 consists of 13 residues. Between the trimmed V and J ends, which lost 1 base and 7 bases, there was a span of 10 bases. The germline V gene encodes CDR1 SGHVS and CDR2 FQNEAQ. CDR3 protein: CASSLEGHFGYTF. For the CDR3, the DNA is TGTGCCAGCAGCTTAGAGGGACATTTTGGCTACACCTTC.

This clone was detected only once. The chain employs TRBV5-1 and TRBJ2-3, with 7 bases fitting TRBD2. V was clipped by 5 bases and J by 3 bases; unmatched bases: 6. Germline V CDR1 and CDR2: SGHRS, YFSETQ. The CDR3 runs to 14 residues. The CDR3 spells CASSKGGSTDTQYF. In DNA, the CDR3 is TGCGCCAGCAGTAAGGGCGGGAGTACAGATACGCAGTATTTT.

This clone appeared a single time. V gene TRBV2 combines with J gene TRBJ2-2; weak D call: TRBD2 (6 bases). The CDR3 consists of 16 residues. From germline, CDR1 is SNHLY and CDR2 FYNNEI. V gave up 1 base and J gave up 0 bases, with 9 bases separating them. The CDR3 loop is CASSEVGGANTGELFF. The CDR3 DNA follows: TGTGCCAGCAGTGAAGTGGGGGGAGCGAACACCGGGGAGCTGTTTTTT.

This sequence joins TRBV10-3 and TRBJ2-2; 9 bases fit TRBD2. The CDR3 is 16 residues long. With V trimmed by 10 bases and J by 7 bases, 16 bases remained unmatched. Germline V gene sequence: CDR1 ENHRY, CDR2 SYGVKD. The DNA of the CDR3 is TGTGCCAGTGGCGGGAAAGCGGGAGGAGTCGGCGGGGAGCTGTTTTTT. It is translated as CASGGKAGGVGGELFF.

A few counts support this clone. The chain carries TRBV6-5 and TRBJ1-1; D may be TRBD1 (5 bases). Germline CDR1 MNHEY, CDR2 SVGAGI. The V gene lost 8 bases and the J gene lost 5 bases, with 12 bases spanning the gap. The CDR3 covers 12 residues. The CDR3 DNA sequence: TGTGCCAGCGCCGGGGCGCGGACTGAAGCTTTCTTT. It encodes CASAGARTEAFF.

This sequence joins TRBV24-1 and TRBJ1-1, with unresolved D. Germline CDR1 is KGHDR and CDR2 is SFDVKD. V was clipped by 8 bases and J by 5 bases, with 14 bases between them. The CDR3 totals 13 residues. CDR3 sequence: CATKNAEGTEAFF. The CDR3 DNA reads as TGTGCCACCAAGAATGCAGAAGGGACTGAAGCTTTCTTT.

The rearrangement uses TRBV28 and TRBJ1-5; D remains unclear. Deletions cut 2 bases from V and 6 bases from J, with 2 bases between. Germline V gene data show CDR1 as MDHEN and CDR2 as SYDVKM. This CDR3 region has 11 residues. The CDR3 spells CASSLSQPQHF. The CDR3 DNA reads as TGTGCCAGCAGTTTAAGTCAGCCCCAGCATTTT.

The chain uses TRBV18 and TRBJ2-7, with 11 bases lining up with TRBD2. The germline gives CDR1 KGHSH, CDR2 LQKENI. This CDR3 comprises 16 residues. V lost 3 bases and J lost 2; bases outside the gene matches: 6. The CDR3 bases are TGTGCCAGCTCACCCCAGACGGGACTAGCGGCCTACGAGCAGTACTTC. Protein product: CASSPQTGLAAYEQYF.

This clone was seen just once. The rearrangement joins TRBV7-8 to TRBJ1-1, with D maybe TRBD1 (6 bases). Germline assignment: CDR1 SGHVS and CDR2 FQNEAQ. The CDR3 is 13 residues long. Trimming took 0 bases from V and 10 from J, leaving 12 bases between them. The CDR3 bases are TGTGCCAGCAGCTTAGCCGGGGGGCGGATAGCTTTCTTT. As protein: CASSLAGGRIAFF.

Note on this clone: A junction boundary mismatches the germline segment, possibly from a read error. V usage is TRBV6-1 and J usage is TRBJ2-1, with 7 bases matching TRBD2. This CDR3 is built from 16 residues. Per germline, CDR1 MNHNS and CDR2 SASEGT. CDR3 in amino acids: CASTESLGRAQGEQFF. As DNA, the CDR3 is TGTGCCAGCACTGAAAGTTTAGGGAGGGCCCAGGGTGAGCAGTTCTTC.

The count of this clone is one. The chain combines TRBV19 with TRBJ2-2, with 9 bases matching TRBD2. Trimming removed 8 bases from V and 3 bases from J; junction bases left unmatched: 1. The CDR3 has 13 amino acids. From germline, CDR1 is LNHDA and CDR2 SQIVND (reference sequence). As DNA, the CDR3 is TGTGCCAGTTTAGCGGGAGACACCGGGGAGCTGTTTTTT. Amino acids: CASLAGDTGELFF. Full variable domain (rest looked up from reference TRBV19 and TRBJ2-2): DGGITQSPKYLFRKEGQNVTLSCEQNLNHDAMYWYRQDPGQGLRLIYYSQIVNDFQKGDIAEGYSVSREKKESFPLTVTSAQKNPTAFYLCASLAGDTGELFFGEGSRLTVL.

CDR3 protein: CASSKLAGPYEQYF. As DNA, the CDR3 is TGTGCCAGCAGCAAACTAGCGGGACCCTACGAGCAGTACTTC. The rearrangement uses TRBV7-2 and TRBJ2-7; 10 bases map to TRBD2. The germline V gene encodes CDR1 SGHTA and CDR2 FQGNSA. CDR3 size: 14 residues. With 5 bases clipped from V and 2 bases from J, the junction kept 3 bases outside the gene matches.

V and J are TRBV2 and TRBJ2-6; D unresolved. This CDR3 comprises 14 residues. The germline V and J ends were trimmed by 7 bases and 0 bases, with 7 bases remaining between them. Germline loops: CDR1 SNHLY, CDR2 FYNNEI. CDR3 in amino acids: CASTRDSGANVLTF. CDR3 in DNA: TGTGCCAGCACTAGAGACTCTGGGGCCAACGTCCTGACTTTC.

The rearrangement joins TRBV3-1 (or the pseudogene TRBV3-2) to TRBJ1-1, with a possible D match to TRBD1 (6 bases). The CDR3 contains 14 residues. CDR1 LGHDT and CDR2 YNNKEL come from the germline V gene (reference sequence). Trimming took off 1 base at V and 1 base at J, with 7 bases between the two ends. The CDR3 region is CASSQAGANTEAFF. CDR3 nucleotides: TGTGCCAGCAGCCAAGCAGGGGCGAACACTGAAGCTTTCTTT.

V gene TRBV10-3 combines with J gene TRBJ1-5; 9 bases line up with TRBD1. The CDR3 totals 13 residues. With 8 bases clipped from V and 4 bases from J, the junction kept 3 bases outside the gene matches. Germline lookup yields CDR1 ENHRY and CDR2 SYGVKD. Here the CDR3 DNA reads TGTGCCATCCGGACAGGGGAGAATCAGCCCCAGCATTTT. Protein product: CAIRTGENQPQHF.

The rearrangement joins TRBV11-2 to TRBJ2-4; D unclear. The CDR3 totals 15 residues. The germline gives CDR1 SGHAT, CDR2 FQNNGV. V dropped 5 bases and J dropped 1 base, with 12 bases sitting between them. The CDR3 here is CASSPSVVAKNIQYF. CDR3 DNA: TGTGCCAGCAGCCCCTCGGTGGTGGCCAAAAACATTCAGTACTTC. Full variable domain (rest looked up from reference TRBV11-2 and TRBJ2-4): EAGVAQSPRYKIIEKRQSVAFWCNPISGHATLYWYQQILGQGPKLLIQFQNNGVVDDSQLPKDRFSAERLKGVDSTLKIQPAKLEDSAVYLCASSPSVVAKNIQYFGAGTRLSVL.